This T cell receptor (beta chain) was observed in a study of response to subunit inactivated influenza vaccine. TCRdb recomputed calls from the RT-PCR reads with MiXCR, one row per CDR3 protein. Found here are 500,000 to 600,000 distinct CDR3 sequences, about 10% of them singletons; the top ten hold around 9.6%. This CDR3 region has 11 residues. Between the trimmed V and J ends, which lost 3 bases and 3 bases, there was a span of 6 bases. Germline V CDR1 and CDR2: DFQATT, SNEGSKA (reference sequence). Points from the study as a whole: Each seasonal influenza vaccination recruits few new T cells, the authors suggested.

This clonotype was seen at least ten times. The antigen remains undetermined. This receptor was obtained from a man aged 50-59 years who received an inactivated influenza vaccine. J is TRBJ2-7 and V is TRBV20-1; D remains ambiguous. The sequenced sample was PBMCs from blood, obtained on the day of vaccination. The CDR3 loop reads CSARKDYEQYF. As DNA, the CDR3 is TGCAGTGCTAGGAAGGACTACGAGCAGTACTTC.